A few counts support the clone carrying this TCR beta chain. V was cut by 8 bases and J by 5 bases, with 6 bases left in between. The CDR3 sequence is 10 residues long. CDR1 and CDR2 (germline): SGHVS, FNYEAQ. The data are from a study of T-cell memory formation after mild COVID-19. In TCRdb, the 5' RACE reads were re-called with MiXCR into one record per CDR3 protein. This table holds some 150,000 distinct CDR3 sequences, 19% found once. The chain combines TRBV7-6 with TRBJ2-5, with D uncertain. This sequence was found in an adult woman who had mild COVID-19 (a few samples of this study predate the infection). Cell type and time point are not known. The sequenced material came from PBMCs or a T cell subset sorted from them (not recorded which). Here the CDR3 reads CASARETQYF. CDR3 in DNA: TGTGCCAGCGCTCGGGAGACCCAGTACTTC.